Below are 2 T cell receptor beta chains sequenced from a single sample in a study of blood T cell repertoires in COVID-19. The assay was immunoSEQ multiplex PCR, and TCRdb's table has in-frame clones only and misses some. The repertoire consists of 110,000 to 150,000 clones, with more than 80% occurring once and the leading ten covering roughly 3%. The specimen sequenced was peripheral blood. Source of these receptors: a woman aged 55-69 years with active COVID-19.

This clone was seen just once. J is TRBJ2-5 and V is TRBV19; the match to TRBD2 covers 10 bases. V shed 3 bases, J shed 2 bases, and the junction held 3 bases outside the gene matches. Germline V gives CDR1 LNHDA, CDR2 SQIVND (reference sequence). This CDR3 contains 15 residues. CDR3 in DNA: TGTGCCAGTAGTATGAGCGGGAGGGGACAAGAGACCCAGTACTTC. Protein product: CASSMSGRGQETQYF.

This clone was recorded a few times. The chain uses TRBV19 and TRBJ1-5; D is uncertain. Trimming removed 8 bases from V and 1 base from J, with 15 bases in between. This CDR3 is 15 amino acids long. From germline, CDR1 is LNHDA and CDR2 SQIVND (reference sequence). CDR3: CASALGGISNQPQHF. The CDR3 DNA sequence: TGTGCCAGTGCCCTGGGAGGAATAAGCAATCAGCCCCAGCATTTT.